These 17 T cell receptor beta chains were sequenced from one sample in a study of blood T cell repertoires in COVID-19 (dated by TCRdb to about 2020). Libraries came from the immunoSEQ multiplex PCR assay. The immuneACCESS repertoire file appears here via TCRdb, limited to in-frame rearrangements. These files lack a portion of the clones; in checked studies, under half of the deficit traces to unresolved V genes, and the cause of the others is not known. The sample table lists roughly 210,000 clones, 84% of them with a count of one. The top ten clones comprise about 10% of the sample. The sequenced sample was peripheral blood. Every receptor here comes from a woman over 75 with COVID-19, enrolled during active disease.

J is TRBJ2-7 and V is TRBV5-6; D gene uncertain. Germline lookup yields CDR1 SGHDT and CDR2 YYEEEE. The CDR3 loop spans 12 amino acids. Trimming took 0 bases from V and 1 from J, leaving 2 bases between them. CDR3 bases: TGTGCCAGCAGCTTGGCTTCCTACGAGCAGTACTTC. Residues: CASSLASYEQYF.

This clone was observed once. The chain couples TRBV5-4 to TRBJ1-6, with D perhaps matching TRBD1 (5 bases). V was pared by 2 bases and J by 7 bases, with 10 bases between. The germline V gene has CDR1 SGHNT and CDR2 YYREEE (reference sequence). The CDR3 length is 14 residues. The CDR3 reads CASSFQGGNSPLHF. The DNA of the CDR3 is TGTGCCAGCAGCTTCCAGGGTGGAAATTCACCCCTCCACTTT. The entire variable domain, with the rest obtained from reference TRBV5-4 and TRBJ1-6, is as follows: ETGVTQSPTHLIKTRGQQVTLRCSSQSGHNTVSWYQQALGQGPQFIFQYYREEENGRGNFPPRFSGLQFPNYSSELNVNALELDDSALYLCASSFQGGNSPLHFGNGTRLTVT.

This clone was seen only once. This chain joins TRBV28 and TRBJ2-3; 11 bases are shared with TRBD2. CDR3 length: 15 amino acids. CDR1 MDHEN and CDR2 SYDVKM come from the germline V gene. V lost 7 bases to trimming and J lost 2 bases; unmatched junction nucleotides: 5. The chain's CDR3 is CASTLAGGYTDTQYF. Written as DNA, the CDR3 is TGTGCCAGCACCCTAGCGGGGGGTTACACAGATACGCAGTATTTT.

Worth noting for this clone: Germline is not matched at one junction end, which may reflect a read error. V usage is TRBV5-1 and J usage is TRBJ2-1; a weak D match, TRBD2 (6 bases). Germline V gene sequence: CDR1 SGHRS, CDR2 YFSETQ. This CDR3 contains 15 residues. The CDR3 here is CVSSTDGGIGDEQFF. DNA of the CDR3: TGCGTCAGCAGCACCGACGGGGGAATCGGGGATGAGCAGTTCTTC.

The chain uses TRBV7-9 and TRBJ2-5; 8 bases line up with TRBD1. V dropped 5 bases and J dropped 5; count of bases not matched to a gene: 7. CDR3 length: 14 residues. CDR1 and CDR2 (germline): SEHNR, FQNEAQ (reference sequence). CDR3 amino acids: CASSLRGPVETQYF. The CDR3 DNA sequence: TGTGCCAGCAGCCTCAGGGGGCCGGTGGAGACCCAGTACTTC.

CDR3 protein: CASSQDGRGTDSRAQHF. CDR3 bases: TGTGCCAGCAGCCAAGATGGGCGGGGGACTGACAGTAGGGCCCAGCATTTT. The chain uses TRBV3-1 (or the pseudogene TRBV3-2) and TRBJ1-5; D possibly corresponds to TRBD1 (5 bases). Deletions cut 0 bases from V and 11 bases from J, with 23 bases between. Germline V gene sequence: CDR1 LGHDT, CDR2 YNNKEL (reference sequence). CDR3 size: 17 residues.

CDR3 region: CASSQDSGGFYGYTF. The CDR3 nucleotides read TGTGCCAGCAGCCAAGATTCAGGAGGATTCTATGGCTACACCTTC. The chain has TRBV3-1 (or the pseudogene TRBV3-2) and TRBJ1-2; D unclear. V was cut by 0 bases and J by 4 bases, with 12 bases left in between. The CDR3 is made up of 15 amino acids. Per the germline V gene, CDR1 is LGHDT and CDR2 is YNNKEL (reference sequence).

This clone has a single count. The gene calls are TRBV5-4 and TRBJ1-4, with 8 bases matching TRBD1. The trim removed 4 bases at V and 0 bases at J, leaving 11 bases unmatched. Germline-derived CDR1 and CDR2 are SGHNT and YYREEE (reference sequence). CDR3 size: 18 residues. CDR3 loop: CASSVIGQGLATNEKLFF. DNA of the CDR3: TGTGCCAGCAGCGTTATTGGACAGGGCCTTGCAACTAATGAAAAACTGTTTTTT.

The chain carries TRBV5-6 and TRBJ1-2, with 7 bases matching TRBD1. V trimming: 4 bases; J trimming: 2 bases; junction bases outside the gene matches: 11. This CDR3 is built from 16 residues. Germline CDR1 is SGHDT and CDR2 is YYEEEE. DNA of the CDR3: TGTGCCAGCAGCAATAGGCCGGGACAGATAAACTATGGCTACACCTTC. Encoded protein: CASSNRPGQINYGYTF.

The V gene is TRBV28, the J gene TRBJ1-2, with 7 bases fitting TRBD1. Germline V gene sequence: CDR1 MDHEN, CDR2 SYDVKM. The V segment lost 5 bases and the J segment 4 bases; nucleotides outside the gene matches: 10. The CDR3 runs 15 residues. CDR3 sequence reads: CASSIRQGRVYGYTF. The CDR3, as DNA: TGTGCCAGCAGTATACGACAGGGAAGGGTCTATGGCTACACCTTC.

The chain employs TRBV19 and TRBJ1-2, with D perhaps matching TRBD1 (6 bases). Trimming left V 4 bases short and J 6 bases short, with 12 bases between. This CDR3 has 13 residues. Germline V gene lookup returns CDR1 LNHDA and CDR2 SQIVND (reference sequence). CDR3 amino acids: CASSKQGTHGYTF. In nucleotides, the CDR3 is TGTGCCAGTAGTAAACAGGGAACACATGGCTACACCTTC.

This clone was seen a single time. The chain couples TRBV11-3 to TRBJ2-2, with 13 bases lining up with TRBD2. This CDR3 is built from 16 residues. J was trimmed by 6 bases and V by 5 bases; bases with no gene match: 6. Germline CDR1 is SGHNT and CDR2 is YENEEA. CDR3 amino acids: CASSQLAGGLAGELFF. DNA for the CDR3: TGTGCCAGCAGCCAACTAGCGGGGGGGCTTGCCGGGGAGCTGTTTTTT.

This clone was picked up one time. This chain links TRBV27 with TRBJ1-5, with a weak D call TRBD1 (6 bases). V gave up 6 bases and J gave up 5 bases, with 14 bases separating them. CDR3 size: 14 residues. Germline V gene lookup returns CDR1 MNHEY and CDR2 SMNVEV (reference sequence). CDR3 residues: CASRSAGGHQPQHF. CDR3 in DNA: TGTGCCAGCAGATCCGCGGGGGGGCATCAGCCCCAGCATTTT.

This clone was seen only once. The chain combines TRBV25-1 with TRBJ1-2; no firm D call. Deletions cut 1 base from V and 8 bases from J, with 8 bases between. Germline V gene sequence: CDR1 MGHDK, CDR2 SYGVNS. The length of the CDR3 is 12 residues. The CDR3 region has the DNA TGTGCCAGCAGTGAATCGAGATACGGCTACACCTTC. Translating it yields CASSESRYGYTF.

The chain links TRBV28 to TRBJ1-1; 9 bases match TRBD1. CDR1 and CDR2 from the germline V gene are MDHEN and SYDVKM. This CDR3 has 12 amino acids. Losses at the gene ends were 7 bases for V and 4 bases for J; bases not matched to a gene: 1. The CDR3 protein is CASKTGGTEAFF. The CDR3 nucleotides are TGTGCCAGCAAGACAGGGGGCACTGAAGCTTTCTTT. Based on the CDR3 plus reference TRBV28 and TRBJ1-1, the full variable domain is DVKVTQSSRYLVKRTGEKVFLECVQDMDHENMFWYRQDPGLGLRLIYFSYDVKMKEKGDIPEGYSVSREKKERFSLILESASTNQTSMYLCASKTGGTEAFFGQGTRLTVV.

V gene TRBV28 combines with J gene TRBJ1-2, with 7 bases lining up with TRBD1. The CDR3 consists of 14 residues. V was pared by 3 bases and J by 8 bases, with 9 bases of the junction left unmatched. Germline loops: CDR1 MDHEN, CDR2 SYDVKM. CDR3 sequence (DNA): TGTGCCAGCAGTTTGTCATCAGGGACAGTCGGCTACACCTTC. Translation: CASSLSSGTVGYTF.

The chain has TRBV5-6 and TRBJ1-2, with D perhaps matching TRBD1 (5 bases). The V end lost 4 bases, the J end lost 1 base, and 14 bases lay between the germline ends. The CDR3 length is 15 residues. Germline lookup yields CDR1 SGHDT and CDR2 YYEEEE. CDR3 coding DNA: TGTGCCAGCAGCCCCCCAGGGAGGGGTAACTATGGCTACACCTTC. This codes for CASSPPGRGNYGYTF.